Below, one T cell receptor (beta chain) is given with its context. This record comes from a study of glioma-infiltrating T cells after dendritic cell vaccination. Time point reported: after dendritic cell vaccination, including at tumor progression/relapse. All glioblastoma patients lacked an isocitrate dehydrogenase mutation. There are 14 residues in the CDR3. CDR1 is MNHNY and CDR2 is SVGAGI in the germline V gene (reference sequence). V trimming: 5 bases; J trimming: 7 bases; junction bases outside the gene matches: 10. Sequencing used immunoSEQ multiplex PCR; TCRdb keeps in-frame clones, though not all of them. The data show just under 100,000 clones, over 80% seen once.

The rearrangement uses TRBV6-6 and TRBJ1-2; 7 positions agree with TRBD1. Sequences were derived from blood, sampled after dendritic cell vaccination. This sequence originates from a human donor with glioblastoma. This chain's CDR3 is CASSASTGDCGYTF. CDR3 nucleotide sequence: TGTGCCAGCAGTGCATCTACAGGGGATTGTGGCTACACCTTC.